This is a list of T cell receptor beta chains from one sample in a study of cytomegalovirus exposure and HLA in healthy donors. The protocol was immunoSEQ multiplex PCR, while the TCRdb copy is restricted to in-frame clones and leaves out a portion. The sample yields roughly 88,000 clones, over 75% seen once. The sequenced material came from PBMCs. The receptors here all came from a man aged 30-40 years in good health and CMV-seropositive. The CDR3 runs from the conserved cysteine through the conserved F or W. The D gene is left open where the match is weak. Size is omitted from some rows. Given values are once, few, many or a class for expanded clones.

V: TRBV28; size: few; D: TRBD1; J: TRBJ2-5; CDR3: CASSLGGQGETQYF; DNA: TGTGCCAGCAGTTTAGGAGGACAGGGTGAGACCCAGTACTTC
V: TRBV6-5; size: once; D: -; J: TRBJ2-2; CDR3: CASSYYRGTGELFF; DNA: TGTGCCAGCAGTTACTATAGGGGCACCGGGGAGCTGTTTTTT
V: TRBV5-6; size: once; D: TRBD2; J: TRBJ2-5; CDR3: CASSGRLAGGLEETQYF; DNA: TGTGCCAGCAGCGGTAGACTAGCGGGGGGGCTGGAAGAGACCCAGTACTTC
V: TRBV10-3; size: -; D: -; J: TRBJ1-2; CDR3: CAISEDARGANYGYTF; DNA: TGTGCCATCAGTGAAGACGCTCGGGGAGCTAACTATGGCTACACCTTC
V: TRBV29-1; size: few; D: -; J: TRBJ1-5; CDR3: CSVGVGGNQPQHF; DNA: TGCAGCGTTGGAGTAGGGGGCAATCAGCCCCAGCATTTT
V: TRBV27; size: -; D: TRBD2; J: TRBJ2-2; CDR3: CASSLRGLAGDRTGELFF; DNA: TGTGCCAGCAGTTTAAGGGGACTAGCGGGGGATCGGACCGGGGAGCTGTTTTTT
V: TRBV9; size: -; D: -; J: TRBJ1-2; CDR3: CASSVEGWANYGYTF; DNA: TGTGCCAGCAGCGTAGAGGGGTGGGCTAACTATGGCTACACCTTC
V: TRBV7-9; size: -; D: -; J: TRBJ2-2; CDR3: CSSSSSTGELFF; DNA: TGTTCCAGCAGCTCCTCCACCGGGGAGCTGTTTTTT
V: TRBV5-4; size: -; D: TRBD1; J: TRBJ1-1; CDR3: CASSAQGPDGTEAFF; DNA: TGTGCCAGCAGCGCACAGGGGCCGGACGGCACTGAAGCTTTCTTT
V: TRBV5-1; size: -; D: -; J: TRBJ1-2; CDR3: CASSLEVVEGYTF; DNA: TGCGCCAGCAGCTTGGAGGTGGTGGAGGGCTACACCTTC
V: TRBV25-1; size: once; D: TRBD2; J: TRBJ2-5; CDR3: CASSELKGGETQYF; DNA: TGTGCCAGCAGTGAATTAAAGGGAGGGGAGACCCAGTACTTC
V: TRBV11-2; size: -; D: -; J: TRBJ1-5; CDR3: CASSLTGFNQPQHF; DNA: TGTGCCAGCAGCCTTACAGGGTTTAATCAGCCCCAGCATTTT